The 32 T cell receptor beta chains given below trace back to one sample, sequenced in a study of Tregs in tolerant kidney transplant recipients. Mixed chimerism was transient after nonmyeloablative marrow transplants from related graft donors. Generated by immunoSEQ multiplex PCR, the TCRdb table keeps only in-frame clones and is missing some. This sample yields 65,000 or so clones, of which 70% to 90% are seen a single time; 3.8% belongs to the top ten. Material: CD4+ T cells from blood (PBMCs), obtained 6 months after the transplant. These receptors were taken from a human patient who received a combined kidney and bone marrow transplant. Part of the T cell pool may stem from the graft donor.

The J gene is TRBJ2-5, the V gene TRBV7-9, with TRBD2 as a possible D gene (6 bases). Germline V lookup: CDR1 SEHNR, CDR2 FQNEAQ (reference sequence). V was shortened by 2 bases and J by 1 base, with 14 bases between the two germline ends. This CDR3 contains 16 residues. CDR3 nucleotide sequence: TGTGCCAGCAGCTTATTTGTCAGGGAGGTCCAAGAGACCCAGTACTTC. The encoded protein is CASSLFVREVQETQYF.

This clone was detected many times. The V gene is TRBV6-6, the J gene TRBJ2-1; D possibly corresponds to TRBD2 (5 bases). The V end was cut by 5 bases, the J end by 8 bases, with 10 bases between. The germline gives CDR1 MNHNY, CDR2 SVGAGI (reference sequence). The CDR3 covers 12 residues. CDR3 DNA sequence: TGTGCCAGCAGTGCATCTAGCTATGAGCAGTTCTTC. Its protein product is CASSASSYEQFF.

This sequence joins TRBV5-6 and TRBJ2-3; D might be TRBD1 (5 bases). V shed 3 bases and J shed 0 bases, with 8 bases lying between them. The germline V gene encodes CDR1 SGHDT and CDR2 YYEEEE. The CDR3 consists of 14 residues. CDR3 DNA sequence: TGTGCCAGCAGCTGGGGCCAGAGCACAGATACGCAGTATTTT. It is translated as CASSWGQSTDTQYF.

The chain links TRBV4-2 to TRBJ2-1; TRBD2 aligns across 9 bases. The V gene end was trimmed by 2 bases and the J gene end by 5 bases; junction bases not matched to a gene: 7. Per germline, CDR1 LGHNA and CDR2 YNFKEQ. The CDR3 consists of 16 residues. CDR3 coding DNA: TGTGCCAGCAGCCAACCGGGACTAGCCTTCCACAATGAGCAGTTCTTC. Amino acid sequence: CASSQPGLAFHNEQFF.

The V call is TRBV11-2, the J call TRBJ1-2; TRBD1 matches at 9 bases. Trimming cost V 6 bases and J 8 bases; bases outside gene matches: 7. The germline V gene has CDR1 SGHAT and CDR2 FQNNGV. The CDR3 consists of 13 residues. In nucleotides, the CDR3 is TGTGCCAGCAGACCCACAGGGGGCGAGGGCTACACCTTC. It is translated as CASRPTGGEGYTF.

The chain uses TRBV5-1 and TRBJ2-7, with a possible D match to TRBD2 (6 bases). The CDR3 extends over 15 amino acids. CDR1 is SGHRS and CDR2 is YFSETQ in the germline V gene. Deletions cut 3 bases from V and 0 bases from J, with 13 bases between. This CDR3 is CASSSRGASSYEQYF. CDR3 sequence (DNA): TGCGCCAGCAGCTCCCGCGGGGCGAGCTCCTACGAGCAGTACTTC.

The rearrangement uses TRBV6-6 and TRBJ2-7; 10 bases agree with TRBD1. With 2 bases clipped from V and 6 bases from J, the junction kept 7 bases outside the gene matches. Germline CDR1 reads MNHNY; CDR2 reads SVGAGI (reference sequence). The length of the CDR3 is 15 residues. The CDR3 nucleotides read TGTGCCAGCAGTTACCCCGGGACAGGGGAACGCGAGCAGTACTTC. Translating it yields CASSYPGTGEREQYF.

This rearrangement joins TRBV18 to TRBJ2-2; TRBD2 is a possible D gene (5 bases). The germline gives CDR1 KGHSH, CDR2 LQKENI. Trimming took 1 base from V and 0 from J, leaving 15 bases between them. The CDR3 extends over 18 amino acids. The DNA of the CDR3 is TGTGCCAGCTCACCACGAAGGAGCGGCTACGCGAACACCGGGGAGCTGTTTTTT. It codes for CASSPRRSGYANTGELFF. Complete variable domain (other parts from reference TRBV18 and TRBJ2-2): NAGVMQNPRHLVRRRGQEARLRCSPMKGHSHVYWYRQLPEEGLKFMVYLQKENIIDESGMPKERFSAEFPKEGPSILRIQQVVRGDSAAYFCASSPRRSGYANTGELFFGEGSRLTVL.

The genes are TRBV7-2 and TRBJ2-7, with D tentatively TRBD2 (6 bases). The V and J ends lost 5 bases and 0 bases respectively, with 17 bases between them. Germline loops: CDR1 SGHTA, CDR2 FQGNSA. The CDR3 covers 16 residues. CDR3 region: CASSPHLVAASYEQYF. Written as DNA, the CDR3 is TGTGCCAGCAGCCCACATTTGGTAGCGGCCTCCTACGAGCAGTACTTC.

J is TRBJ2-7 and V is TRBV2; D perhaps matches TRBD1 (6 bases). Trimming left V 4 bases short and J 0 bases short, with 10 bases between. This CDR3 is 14 amino acids long. CDR1 and CDR2 (germline): SNHLY, FYNNEI. CDR3 in amino acids: CASSVRGDSYEQYF. The DNA of the CDR3 is TGTGCCAGCAGTGTCAGGGGAGACTCCTACGAGCAGTACTTC.

This rearrangement joins TRBV11-2 to TRBJ2-7, with 10 bases that match TRBD2. Germline CDR1 and CDR2: SGHAT and FQNNGV. The CDR3 is 15 amino acids. V gave up 3 bases and J gave up 6 bases; unmatched junction bases: 8. CDR3 amino acids: CASSFGSGGAGEQYF. As DNA, the CDR3 is TGTGCCAGCAGCTTCGGAAGCGGGGGGGCGGGCGAGCAGTACTTC. Drawing the rest from reference TRBV11-2 and TRBJ2-7, the complete variable domain is EAGVAQSPRYKIIEKRQSVAFWCNPISGHATLYWYQQILGQGPKLLIQFQNNGVVDDSQLPKDRFSAERLKGVDSTLKIQPAKLEDSAVYLCASSFGSGGAGEQYFGPGTRLTVT.

This chain links TRBV4-3 with TRBJ2-1; TRBD1 aligns across 10 bases. J gave up 9 bases and V 4 bases, and 9 bases lay outside the gene matches. CDR1 is LGHNA and CDR2 is YSLEER in the germline V gene. This CDR3 is built from 15 residues. The CDR3 here is CASSLERDRGTEQFF. As DNA, the CDR3 is TGCGCCAGCAGCCTCGAGAGGGACAGGGGAACTGAGCAGTTCTTC.

The CDR3 DNA reads TGTGCCAGCAGTGAACACAGTAGGGAGCAGTACTTC. Residues: CASSEHSREQYF. This chain joins TRBV6-1 and TRBJ2-7; D not resolved. Germline V gives CDR1 MNHNS, CDR2 SASEGT. The V and J ends lost 2 bases and 7 bases respectively, with 9 bases between them. This CDR3 comprises 12 residues.

The chain employs TRBV11-2 and TRBJ2-3, with D unclear. The germline CDR1 and CDR2 sequences are SGHAT and FQNNGV. V gave up 3 bases and J gave up 6 bases, with 10 bases separating them. The length of the CDR3 is 13 residues. The CDR3 region has the DNA TGTGCCAGCAGCTTTGGCTTTTTGGATACGCAGTATTTT. Its translation is CASSFGFLDTQYF.

The chain uses TRBV5-1 and TRBJ2-3; 8 bases agree with TRBD1. V was pared by 4 bases and J by 2 bases, with 9 bases of the junction left unmatched. This CDR3 is 16 amino acids long. Germline V gene sequence: CDR1 SGHRS, CDR2 YFSETQ. This CDR3 reads CASSPTRTGFTDTQYF. CDR3 in DNA: TGCGCCAGCAGCCCTACCCGGACAGGGTTCACAGATACGCAGTATTTT.

With respect to this clone: This sample also contains other DNA sequences that code for the same CDR3. The chain uses TRBV28 and TRBJ1-6; 7 bases are a match to TRBD1. Per germline, CDR1 MDHEN and CDR2 SYDVKM. The V and J ends lost 3 bases and 3 bases, in that order; junction bases with no gene match: 2. The CDR3 is 15 amino acids. The CDR3 DNA follows: TGTGCCAGCAGTTTCTCAGGGGGCTATAATTCACCCCTCCACTTT. Translation: CASSFSGGYNSPLHF.

The chain is built from TRBV7-2 and TRBJ1-2; 11 positions match TRBD1. Germline loops: CDR1 SGHTA, CDR2 FQGNSA. The CDR3 contains 13 residues. J lost 13 bases, V lost 3 bases, and 7 bases had no gene match. CDR3 protein: CASSFPGTGGGTF. The CDR3 bases are TGTGCCAGCAGCTTCCCCGGGACAGGGGGGGGCACCTTC.

The CDR3, as DNA: TGTGCCAGCAGCCTCTTAGGGGTCGAGACCCAGTACTTC. Translating it yields CASSLLGVETQYF. The chain combines TRBV28 with TRBJ2-5; D might be TRBD1 (5 bases). V was cut by 6 bases and J by 5 bases, with 13 bases left in between. From germline, CDR1 is MDHEN and CDR2 SYDVKM. This CDR3 comprises 13 residues.

The rearrangement links TRBV6-6 to TRBJ2-7; 7 bases agree with TRBD2. The CDR3 length is 13 residues. V lost 10 bases to trimming and J lost 7 bases; unmatched junction nucleotides: 13. Germline values: CDR1 MNHNY, CDR2 SVGAGI (reference sequence). The CDR3: CATRWAGEGEQYF. DNA of the CDR3: TGTGCCACCCGGTGGGCGGGAGAGGGGGAGCAGTACTTC.

This sequence joins TRBV7-2 and TRBJ1-1, with D possibly being TRBD1 (6 bases). Germline assignment: CDR1 SGHTA and CDR2 FQGNSA. The CDR3 loop spans 14 amino acids. Between the trimmed V and J ends, which lost 2 bases and 1 base, there was a span of 8 bases. This chain's CDR3 is CASSLRGQNTEAFF. CDR3 DNA sequence: TGTGCCAGCAGCTTAAGGGGACAGAACACTGAAGCTTTCTTT.

The gene calls are TRBV28 and TRBJ1-5; a possible D gene is TRBD1 (5 bases). The CDR3 extends over 15 amino acids. Looked up from germline, CDR1 is MDHEN and CDR2 is SYDVKM. V lost 3 bases and J 1 base, leaving 10 bases between the germline ends. The CDR3 DNA follows: TGTGCCAGCAGTTTTCCAGGGAACAGCAATCAGCCCCAGCATTTT. This encodes CASSFPGNSNQPQHF. Using reference TRBV28 and TRBJ1-5 for the parts outside the CDR3, the full variable domain is DVKVTQSSRYLVKRTGEKVFLECVQDMDHENMFWYRQDPGLGLRLIYFSYDVKMKEKGDIPEGYSVSREKKERFSLILESASTNQTSMYLCASSFPGNSNQPQHFGDGTRLSIL.

The V gene is TRBV9, the J gene TRBJ2-7; no clear D. Germline loops: CDR1 SGDLS, CDR2 YYNGEE. Trimming removed 4 bases from V and 2 bases from J, with 10 bases in between. The CDR3 sequence is 13 residues long. CDR3 nucleotides: TGTGCCAGCAGCCCCGGCGGTACCTACGAGCAGTACTTC. Translation gives CASSPGGTYEQYF.

The chain combines TRBV13 with TRBJ2-4, with TRBD2 matching over 7 bases. CDR1 is PRHDT, CDR2 FYEKMQ, per germline (reference sequence). This CDR3 contains 14 residues. Trimming cost V 10 bases and J 0 bases; bases outside gene matches: 6. The CDR3 DNA sequence: TGTGCCACCACCGTAGCGGGAGCCAAAAACATTCAGTACTTC. Its translation: CATTVAGAKNIQYF. Full variable domain (missing parts from reference TRBV13 and TRBJ2-4): AAGVIQSPRHLIKEKRETATLKCYPIPRHDTVYWYQQGPGQDPQFLISFYEKMQSDKGSIPDRFSAQQFSDYHSELNMSSLELGDSALYFCATTVAGAKNIQYFGAGTRLSVL.

The chain uses TRBV19 and TRBJ2-6, with 11 bases lining up with TRBD2. Germline loops: CDR1 LNHDA, CDR2 SQIVND (reference sequence). This CDR3 has 18 residues. V lost 7 bases, J lost 0 bases, and 8 bases stayed unmatched. The CDR3 bases are TGTGCCAGTACCCGAATAGCGGGAGGGAACTCTGGGGCCAACGTCCTGACTTTC. Protein sequence: CASTRIAGGNSGANVLTF. Filled out from reference TRBV19 and TRBJ2-6, the complete variable domain reads DGGITQSPKYLFRKEGQNVTLSCEQNLNHDAMYWYRQDPGQGLRLIYYSQIVNDFQKGDIAEGYSVSREKKESFPLTVTSAQKNPTAFYLCASTRIAGGNSGANVLTFGAGSRLTVL.

V usage is TRBV6-5 and J usage is TRBJ1-2; TRBD1 aligns across 10 bases. After removal of 5 bases from V and 5 bases from J, the junction contained 2 bases not matched to a gene. The CDR3 consists of 13 residues. Per the germline V gene, CDR1 is MNHEY and CDR2 is SVGAGI. CDR3: CASSRTGGYGYTF. In DNA, the CDR3 is TGTGCCAGCAGTCGGACAGGGGGATATGGCTACACCTTC.

The rearrangement uses TRBV4-3 and TRBJ2-7, with D tentatively TRBD1 (7 bases). V dropped 3 bases and J dropped 1 base, with 22 bases sitting between them. This CDR3 is 18 amino acids long. Germline V gene sequence: CDR1 LGHNA, CDR2 YSLEER. The CDR3: CASSQVTWGAGGSYEQYF. The DNA of the CDR3 is TGCGCCAGCAGCCAGGTCACTTGGGGGGCAGGGGGATCCTACGAGCAGTACTTC.

The genes are TRBV7-2 and TRBJ1-6; D gene ambiguous. CDR1 is SGHTA, CDR2 FQGNSA, per germline. CDR3 length equals 18 residues. Trimming shortened V by 0 bases and J by 4 bases, and 16 bases separated the two germline ends. The DNA of the CDR3 is TGTGCCAGCAGCTTAGCTTCAGTTACGTACCAGTATAATTCACCCCTCCACTTT. This gives the protein CASSLASVTYQYNSPLHF.

The chain links TRBV11-3 to TRBJ2-1; 7 bases line up with TRBD1. The CDR3 loop spans 17 amino acids. The germline gives CDR1 SGHNT, CDR2 YENEEA. J was trimmed by 5 bases and V by 5 bases; bases with no gene match: 15. The CDR3 sequence: CASSPRQGLGPNNEQFF. CDR3 coding DNA: TGTGCCAGCAGCCCACGACAGGGATTAGGGCCAAACAATGAGCAGTTCTTC.

The chain employs TRBV10-3 and TRBJ2-7; 7 bases map to TRBD1. J was trimmed by 2 bases and V by 2 bases; bases with no gene match: 6. The CDR3 sequence is 15 residues long. The germline V gene encodes CDR1 ENHRY and CDR2 SYGVKD. The DNA of the CDR3 is TGTGCCATCAGTGAGCTGGGGACAGCGGCCTACGAGCAGTACTTC. It specifies CAISELGTAAYEQYF.

This clone has a handful of counts. The V gene is TRBV11-2, the J gene TRBJ2-7, with D maybe TRBD2 (6 bases). CDR1 is SGHAT, CDR2 FQNNGV, per germline. This CDR3 is built from 15 residues. Trimming left V 3 bases short and J 2 bases short, with 14 bases between. CDR3 loop: CASSLVGGATYEQYF. CDR3 nucleotide sequence: TGTGCCAGCAGCTTGGTCGGAGGGGCTACCTACGAGCAGTACTTC.

The chain carries TRBV5-1 and TRBJ2-4, with 10 bases identical to TRBD2. CDR1 and CDR2 (germline): SGHRS, YFSETQ. Unmatched junction bases numbered 4, after V lost 3 bases and J lost 1 base. The CDR3 runs 16 residues. This CDR3 reads CASSWELAGAKNIQYF. The CDR3 DNA reads as TGCGCCAGCAGCTGGGAACTAGCGGGGGCCAAAAACATTCAGTACTTC.

The chain combines TRBV9 with TRBJ1-2; 9 bases match TRBD1. Trimming removed 3 bases from V and 7 bases from J; junction bases left unmatched: 7. Germline V gene sequence: CDR1 SGDLS, CDR2 YYNGEE. The CDR3 totals 14 residues. The CDR3: CASSAPGQGVGYTF. CDR3 DNA sequence: TGTGCCAGCAGCGCCCCGGGACAGGGAGTTGGCTACACCTTC.